The next 25 T cell receptor beta chains were all read from a single sample in a study of radiation and T cells in renal cell carcinoma. The time point denotes: blood 2 weeks post-SBRT. The treatment is: 15 Gy SBRT to primary tumor, nephrectomy 4 weeks later. The method was immunoSEQ multiplex PCR; TCRdb's version includes in-frame clones alone and lacks a portion of them. The data contain 100,000 to 150,000 clones, roughly four fifths of them singletons. Material: blood, obtained from a patient whose treatment included radiotherapy and nephrectomy. These receptors were collected from a man aged 50 or older with renal cell carcinoma.

The J gene is TRBJ2-7, the V gene TRBV2; 8 bases fit TRBD1. V gave up 7 bases and J gave up 1 base; unmatched junction bases: 6. Germline values: CDR1 SNHLY, CDR2 FYNNEI. This CDR3 has 14 amino acids. CDR3 in DNA: TGTGCCAGCACGGTCCAGGGGGCTTCCTACGAGCAGTACTTC. This codes for CASTVQGASYEQYF.

The rearrangement uses TRBV7-2 and TRBJ2-3; 10 bases align to TRBD2. CDR1 is SGHTA and CDR2 is FQGNSA in the germline V gene. V trimming: 0 bases; J trimming: 2 bases; junction bases outside the gene matches: 8. The CDR3 consists of 18 residues. CDR3 DNA: TGTGCCAGCAGCTTAGCGTTAACTAGCGGGGTTCTCACAGATACGCAGTATTTT. Translating it yields CASSLALTSGVLTDTQYF.

The chain uses TRBV2 and TRBJ1-1; D not resolved. The CDR3 runs to 13 residues. Germline V gene sequence: CDR1 SNHLY, CDR2 FYNNEI. Deletions cut 1 base from V and 0 bases from J, with 3 bases between. The CDR3 is CASSEGLNTEAFF. As DNA, the CDR3 is TGTGCCAGCAGTGAAGGGTTGAACACTGAAGCTTTCTTT.

The rearrangement joins TRBV7-9 to TRBJ1-1; TRBD1 matches at 9 bases. Per germline, CDR1 SEHNR and CDR2 FQNEAQ (reference sequence). Germline trimming cut 7 bases from V and 3 bases from J; bases unmatched to any gene: 6. This CDR3 contains 14 residues. CDR3 nucleotide sequence: TGTGCCAGCACCTTGGGACAGGGTGACACTGAAGCTTTCTTT. Protein product: CASTLGQGDTEAFF. The full variable domain, in which reference TRBV7-9 and TRBJ1-1 provide the parts outside the CDR3, is DTGVSQNPRHKITKRGQNVTFRCDPISEHNRLYWYRQTLGQGPEFLTYFQNEAQLEKSRLLSDRFSAERPKGSFSTLEIQRTEQGDSAMYLCASTLGQGDTEAFFGQGTRLTVV.

The rearrangement links TRBV19 to TRBJ2-7; D gene ambiguous. The V gene lost 0 bases and the J gene lost 0 bases, with 9 bases spanning the gap. CDR1 is LNHDA, CDR2 SQIVND, per germline (reference sequence). The CDR3 runs to 15 residues. The CDR3 DNA sequence: TGTGCCAGTAGTATAGATCATGGTTACTCCTACGAGCAGTACTTC. This translates into CASSIDHGYSYEQYF.

The table lists this clone with a count of one. The CDR3 DNA reads TGCGCCAGCAGCCAAGTGGGGACTAGGGAGTACAATGAGCAGTTCTTC. It specifies CASSQVGTREYNEQFF. V gene TRBV4-3 combines with J gene TRBJ2-1; 8 bases map to TRBD2. Germline CDR1 reads LGHNA; CDR2 reads YSLEER. This CDR3 is built from 16 residues. The ends lost 1 base at V and 4 bases at J; junction bases unmatched: 6.

The CDR3 loop is CASSPRDRQANVLTF. In nucleotides, the CDR3 is TGTGCCAGCAGTCCCCGGGACAGGCAGGCCAACGTCCTGACTTTC. The rearrangement links TRBV28 to TRBJ2-6; the match to TRBD1 covers 8 bases. Trimming cost V 5 bases and J 6 bases; bases outside gene matches: 6. The germline V gene has CDR1 MDHEN and CDR2 SYDVKM. The length of the CDR3 is 15 residues.

This clone occurred once. V is TRBV19 and J is TRBJ2-7; TRBD1 is a possible D gene (6 bases). Germline CDR1 and CDR2: LNHDA and SQIVND (reference sequence). The CDR3 runs 14 residues. V was shortened by 6 bases and J by 0 bases, with 12 bases between the two germline ends. CDR3 amino acids: CASSGQSGSYEQYF. For the CDR3, the DNA is TGTGCCAGTAGCGGACAGTCCGGCTCCTACGAGCAGTACTTC.

V is TRBV19 and J is TRBJ2-7; D possibly corresponds to TRBD1 (5 bases). The V and J ends lost 4 bases and 0 bases respectively, with 16 bases between them. The CDR3 has 16 residues. Germline V lookup: CDR1 LNHDA, CDR2 SQIVND (reference sequence). For the CDR3, the DNA is TGTGCCAGTAGTACCGTCCGGAGAACAGGCTCCTACGAGCAGTACTTC. It codes for CASSTVRRTGSYEQYF.

This clone was recorded once. This rearrangement joins TRBV5-1 to TRBJ2-3, with D possibly matching TRBD2 (6 bases). This CDR3 has 16 residues. Trimming shortened V by 0 bases and J by 7 bases, and 18 bases separated the two germline ends. The germline V gene has CDR1 SGHRS and CDR2 YFSETQ. CDR3 bases: TGCGCCAGCAGCTTGGTCACGGGGGAGCACGTTCATACGCAGTATTTT. This gives the protein CASSLVTGEHVHTQYF.

The rearrangement joins TRBV7-3 to TRBJ1-6; D not certain. Germline values: CDR1 SGHTA, CDR2 FQGTGA. The CDR3 extends over 18 amino acids. Trimming removed 5 bases at V and 0 bases at J, with 17 bases between. The chain's CDR3 is CASSAKVPSGSYNSPLHF. Here the CDR3 DNA reads TGTGCCAGCAGCGCGAAGGTCCCCTCGGGCTCCTATAATTCACCCCTCCACTTT.

The chain uses TRBV5-1 and TRBJ2-5; no clear D gene. The V end lost 4 bases, the J end lost 7 bases, and 8 bases lay between the germline ends. The length of the CDR3 is 11 residues. The germline V gene encodes CDR1 SGHRS and CDR2 YFSETQ. CDR3 amino acids: CASSDPGTQYF. DNA for the CDR3: TGCGCCAGCAGCGACCCGGGGACCCAGTACTTC.

This clone appeared a few times. The chain joins TRBV19 to TRBJ2-1, with 8 bases lining up with TRBD2. V lost 1 base and J lost 4; bases outside the gene matches: 6. The CDR3 sequence is 16 residues long. Germline assignment: CDR1 LNHDA and CDR2 SQIVND (reference sequence). DNA for the CDR3: TGTGCCAGTAGTATAGTGGGTAGCGGGAAATACAATGAGCAGTTCTTC. This translates into CASSIVGSGKYNEQFF. Looking up the rest from reference TRBV19 and TRBJ2-1 gives the full variable domain: DGGITQSPKYLFRKEGQNVTLSCEQNLNHDAMYWYRQDPGQGLRLIYYSQIVNDFQKGDIAEGYSVSREKKESFPLTVTSAQKNPTAFYLCASSIVGSGKYNEQFFGPGTRLTVL.

This clone was counted a single time. The chain couples TRBV6-5 to TRBJ2-3; 7 bases agree with TRBD1. The CDR3 contains 14 residues. J was trimmed by 2 bases and V by 6 bases; bases with no gene match: 5. Per germline, CDR1 MNHEY and CDR2 SVGAGI. The CDR3 loop reads CASSYGTATDTQYF. The CDR3, as DNA: TGTGCCAGCAGCTACGGGACAGCCACAGATACGCAGTATTTT.

V usage is TRBV19 and J usage is TRBJ1-5; TRBD1 matches 9 bases. V lost 7 bases and J lost 4; bases outside the gene matches: 8. The germline V gene has CDR1 LNHDA and CDR2 SQIVND (reference sequence). The CDR3 is made up of 15 amino acids. Written as DNA, the CDR3 is TGTGCCAGTAAACCAACAGGGGGCATAAATCAGCCCCAGCATTTT. This sequence encodes CASKPTGGINQPQHF.

This clone was observed a single time. The DNA of the CDR3 is TGTGCCAGCAGCTTACCGGGACAGGGCTACGAGCAGTACTTC. The encoded protein is CASSLPGQGYEQYF. This chain links TRBV7-9 with TRBJ2-7; 9 nucleotides match TRBD1. The CDR3 contains 14 residues. Losses at the gene ends were 2 bases for V and 3 bases for J; bases not matched to a gene: 2. Per germline, CDR1 SEHNR and CDR2 FQNEAQ (reference sequence).

The chain is built from TRBV6-1 and TRBJ2-5; D is uncertain. Germline lookup yields CDR1 MNHNS and CDR2 SASEGT. Trimming shortened V by 7 bases and J by 7 bases, and 19 bases separated the two germline ends. The CDR3 length is 14 residues. DNA for the CDR3: TGTGCCAGCACCCAATGGACCGACCCGGGGACCCAGTACTTC. Translation: CASTQWTDPGTQYF.

The gene calls are TRBV5-4 and TRBJ1-2; TRBD1 might be the D (6 bases). Germline assignment: CDR1 SGHNT and CDR2 YYREEE (reference sequence). The V gene lost 3 bases and the J gene lost 4 bases, with 10 bases spanning the gap. The CDR3 extends over 13 amino acids. The CDR3 reads CASSWDMLYGYTF. The CDR3 bases are TGTGCCAGCAGCTGGGACATGCTCTATGGCTACACCTTC. Variable domain in full (rest from reference TRBV5-4 and TRBJ1-2): ETGVTQSPTHLIKTRGQQVTLRCSSQSGHNTVSWYQQALGQGPQFIFQYYREEENGRGNFPPRFSGLQFPNYSSELNVNALELDDSALYLCASSWDMLYGYTFGSGTRLTVV.

About this clone itself: The germline gene is not matched at one end of the junction; a read error may be the cause. This chain uses TRBV20-1 with TRBJ1-2; D is undetermined. Germline V gene lookup returns CDR1 DFQATT and CDR2 SNEGSKA (reference sequence). The CDR3 consists of 8 residues. The DNA for the CDR3 is TGCAGTGCTAGAGATTTCTGGTTC. Translating it yields CSARDFWF.

V gene TRBV30 combines with J gene TRBJ2-2; D remains unclear. The CDR3 is 11 amino acids. Germline lookup yields CDR1 GTSNPN and CDR2 SVGIG (reference sequence). V was cut by 8 bases and J by 10 bases, with 14 bases left in between. Written as DNA, the CDR3 is TGTGCCCATAGGGAATTCGAGGAGCTGTTTTTT. Translating it yields CAHREFEELFF.

This clone was detected a few times. This chain connects TRBV7-6 to TRBJ1-6; D ambiguous. This CDR3 is built from 14 residues. CDR1 SGHVS and CDR2 FNYEAQ come from the germline V gene. Trimming stripped 6 bases from V and 2 bases from J, with 8 bases between. DNA for the CDR3: TGTGCCAGCAGTCCGGGTGCCTATAATTCACCCCTCCACTTT. Protein product: CASSPGAYNSPLHF. Filled out from reference TRBV7-6 and TRBJ1-6, the complete variable domain reads GAGVSQSPRYKVTKRGQDVALRCDPISGHVSLYWYRQALGQGPEFLTYFNYEAQQDKSGLPNDRFSAERPEGSISTLTIQRTEQRDSAMYRCASSPGAYNSPLHFGNGTRLTVT.

The gene calls are TRBV5-4 and TRBJ2-3; 10 nucleotides match TRBD1. The CDR3 loop spans 15 amino acids. The germline V gene encodes CDR1 SGHNT and CDR2 YYREEE (reference sequence). After removal of 4 bases from V and 4 bases from J, the junction contained 6 bases not matched to a gene. CDR3 protein: CASSGTGDLADTQYF. CDR3 DNA sequence: TGTGCCAGCAGCGGGACAGGGGATTTGGCAGATACGCAGTATTTT.

V usage is TRBV5-1 and J usage is TRBJ2-2, with TRBD2 matching over 10 bases. The CDR3 has 16 residues. Trimming cost V 8 bases and J 4 bases; bases outside gene matches: 11. Germline CDR1 and CDR2: SGHRS and YFSETQ. The CDR3 here is CASSAASGSSTGELFF. CDR3 coding DNA: TGCGCCAGTAGCGCCGCTAGCGGGAGTAGCACCGGGGAGCTGTTTTTT.

The genes are TRBV18 and TRBJ2-3; D unclear. The CDR3 totals 13 residues. CDR1 is KGHSH and CDR2 is LQKENI in the germline V gene. V was clipped by 2 bases and J by 5 bases, with 8 bases between them. The CDR3 DNA follows: TGTGCCAGCTCACCAGCCCTGCGAGATACGCAGTATTTT. Translating gives CASSPALRDTQYF.

J is TRBJ2-4 and V is TRBV18, with 9 positions matching TRBD1. The V segment lost 2 bases and the J segment 8 bases; nucleotides outside the gene matches: 1. The length of the CDR3 is 13 residues. Germline CDR1 reads KGHSH; CDR2 reads LQKENI. CDR3 DNA sequence: TGTGCCAGCTCACCAGGGGACAGGGACATTCAGTACTTC. Its protein is CASSPGDRDIQYF.